This T cell receptor (beta chain) was identified in a study of regulatory T cells in long-lasting Graves disease. Study results and limitations: Persistent Graves' disease cases displayed lower TCR diversity than newly diagnosed ones. Authors noted too few samples as a limitation.

CDR1 is MDHEN, CDR2 SYDVKM, per germline. The junction had 10 bases not matched to a gene; V was cut back by 7 bases and J by 2 bases. The CDR3 runs to 16 residues. For TCR beta, libraries came from iRepertoire HTBI primers and Arm-PCR of CDR3 regions. MiXCR, applied by TCRdb to the multiplex PCR reads, yields one record per CDR3 protein. This table has 400,000 to 500,000 distinct CDR3 sequences, roughly 15% appearing once. Sample time point: newly diagnosed GD, antithyroid drugs for less than 3 months. RNA isolated from PBMCs was used to make the TCR library. Graves' disease diagnosis was established per American Thyroid Association guidelines. Worth noting for this clonotype: Antigen: not known.

In addition, the sample was reused for a study of T cells in Graves' hyperthyroidism and ophthalmopathy.

The chain employs TRBV28 and TRBJ1-3; 8 bases are shared with TRBD1. The source of this sequence is a woman aged 45-59 years with Graves disease. The source material was peripheral blood mononuclear cells (PBMCs), sampled at new diagnosis, from a patient treated with antithyroid drugs. The CDR3 protein is CASKKPRQGPGNTIYF. Here the CDR3 DNA reads TGTGCCAGCAAAAAACCGCGACAGGGGCCTGGAAACACCATATATTTT.